The following is a TCR beta chain sequence with its context. Its antigen is not identified. The data belong to a study of CD8 T cells in Susac syndrome. Overall study findings and caveats: A relatively small number of individuals underwent TCR sequencing and HLA analysis.

Treatment-naive patients with stable or active relapsing-remitting disease were the multiple sclerosis controls. With random hexamers, reverse transcription was performed on roughly 0.5 to 1 ug of RNA. A multiplex approach, immunoSEQ multiplex PCR, amplified TCR beta CDR3 across 54 Vbeta and 13 Jbeta. MiXCR was run by TCRdb on the immunoSEQ multiplex PCR reads, yielding one entry per CDR3 protein. Among about 430,000 distinct CDR3 sequences, approximately 89% were seen once, and the ten largest hold under 0.15%. The origin of this receptor is a human donor with multiple sclerosis. What was sequenced was CD8+ T cells from PBMCs.

The CDR3 loop reads CASSRTGRSGNTIYF. In DNA, the CDR3 is TGTGCCAGCAGCCGGACAGGGCGCTCTGGAAACACCATATATTTT. The chain links TRBV27 to TRBJ1-3; 8 positions agree with TRBD1. The germline V gene encodes CDR1 MNHEY and CDR2 SMNVEV (reference sequence). The length of the CDR3 is 15 residues. After removal of 6 bases from V and 0 bases from J, the junction contained 4 bases not matched to a gene.